Listed below are T cell receptor beta chains from one sample, sequenced in a study of cytomegalovirus exposure and HLA in healthy donors. Assay used: immunoSEQ multiplex PCR; TCRdb lists only in-frame clones, some missing. The sample carries roughly 150,000 clones, roughly four fifths recorded once. The sequenced sample was PBMCs. These receptors all come from a girl aged 2 to 9 in good health and CMV-seropositive. Each CDR3 is given with its conserved first and last residue. Fields, in order: V gene, J gene, D gene, CDR3 protein, CDR3 DNA. D genes are given only for firm matches.

V gene: TRBV10-1; J gene: TRBJ2-1; D gene: .; CDR3 protein: CASSEKTGKVAIF; CDR3 DNA: TGCGCCAGCAGTGAAAAAACGGGGAAGGTAGCGATCTTC
V gene: TRBV27; J gene: TRBJ1-2; D gene: .; CDR3 protein: CASSFFPPGGVYGYTF; CDR3 DNA: TGTGCCAGCAGTTTTTTCCCGCCCGGGGGGGTCTATGGCTACACCTTC
V gene: TRBV30; J gene: TRBJ2-1; D gene: .; CDR3 protein: CAYSRSYNEQFF; CDR3 DNA: TGTGCCTACAGTAGGTCCTACAATGAGCAGTTCTTC
V gene: TRBV30; J gene: TRBJ1-2; D gene: .; CDR3 protein: CAWSTGYSNYGYTF; CDR3 DNA: TGTGCCTGGAGCACAGGGTACAGTAACTATGGCTACACCTTC
V gene: TRBV7-2; J gene: TRBJ1-3; D gene: .; CDR3 protein: CASSQGNTIYF; CDR3 DNA: TGTGCCAGCAGCCAAGGAAACACCATATATTTT
V gene: TRBV6-1; J gene: TRBJ2-7; D gene: .; CDR3 protein: CASTIDRRSYEQYF; CDR3 DNA: TGTGCCAGCACTATCGACAGACGCTCCTACGAGCAGTACTTC
V gene: TRBV28; J gene: TRBJ2-7; D gene: TRBD2; CDR3 protein: CASLTGRAAGGPTYEQYF; CDR3 DNA: TGTGCCAGTCTCACTGGGAGGGCAGCGGGAGGCCCTACCTACGAGCAGTACTTC
V gene: TRBV2; J gene: TRBJ2-3; D gene: TRBD1; CDR3 protein: CASLLVLTGADTQYF; CDR3 DNA: TGTGCCAGCCTTCTAGTCTTGACAGGGGCAGATACGCAGTATTTT
V gene: TRBV28; J gene: TRBJ2-5; D gene: .; CDR3 protein: CASSFKQAQETQYF; CDR3 DNA: TGTGCCAGCAGTTTTAAGCAGGCCCAAGAGACCCAGTACTTC
V gene: TRBV7-3; J gene: TRBJ2-5; D gene: TRBD2; CDR3 protein: CASSLIGGRASETQYF; CDR3 DNA: TGTGCCAGCAGCTTAATCGGGGGGAGGGCCTCTGAGACCCAGTACTTC
V gene: TRBV13; J gene: TRBJ2-7; D gene: TRBD2; CDR3 protein: CASSSTSGSYEQYF; CDR3 DNA: TGTGCCAGCAGCTCGACTAGCGGGAGCTACGAGCAGTACTTC